This is a list of T cell receptor beta chains from one sample in a study of T-cell reconstitution after alpha-beta-depleted transplantation in children. TCRdb reprocessed the PCR reads via MiXCR and lists one record per CDR3 protein. The table shows roughly 670,000 distinct CDR3 sequences, with 13% occurring only once. Sequencing was performed on PBMCs, taken before TCRalphabeta/CD19-depleted stem cell transplant. All receptors derive from a girl aged 2 to 10 with congenital amegakaryocytic thrombocytopenia, due to receive a stem cell transplant. Each CDR3 is given with its conserved first and last residue. A D gene is named only where the DNA matches it firmly.

d_gene: .; v_gene: TRBV12-3/TRBV12-4; j_gene: TRBJ2-2; CDR3aa: CASDPQLLGDTGELFF
d_gene: .; v_gene: TRBV28; j_gene: TRBJ2-1; CDR3aa: CASSFPNRVRGNNEQFF
d_gene: TRBD2; v_gene: TRBV18; j_gene: TRBJ2-1; CDR3aa: CASSPTAGVRYNEQFF
d_gene: .; v_gene: TRBV24-1; j_gene: TRBJ1-5; CDR3aa: CATSDEGKPQHF
d_gene: TRBD2; v_gene: TRBV29-1; j_gene: TRBJ2-7; CDR3aa: CSVSSGSYEQYF
d_gene: TRBD2; v_gene: TRBV6-2/TRBV6-3; j_gene: TRBJ2-3; CDR3aa: CASSPRLAGEPTDTQYF
d_gene: TRBD1; v_gene: TRBV12-3/TRBV12-4; j_gene: TRBJ2-1; CDR3aa: CASSAVRDRGYNEQFF
d_gene: .; v_gene: TRBV20-1; j_gene: TRBJ2-1; CDR3aa: CSASPVGNYNEQFF
d_gene: TRBD1; v_gene: TRBV5-1; j_gene: TRBJ1-1; CDR3aa: CASSLGVGQVNTEAFF
d_gene: TRBD1; v_gene: TRBV30; j_gene: TRBJ1-5; CDR3aa: CAWSAGQGGFEPQHF
d_gene: .; v_gene: TRBV20-1; j_gene: TRBJ2-7; CDR3aa: CSATGTLSGEYEQYF
d_gene: .; v_gene: TRBV18; j_gene: TRBJ1-2; CDR3aa: CASSSAENYGYTF
d_gene: .; v_gene: TRBV6-1; j_gene: TRBJ1-1; CDR3aa: CASSDGRYTEAFF
d_gene: .; v_gene: TRBV18; j_gene: TRBJ1-1; CDR3aa: CASSIRGLAQAFF
d_gene: TRBD1; v_gene: TRBV20-1; j_gene: TRBJ1-4; CDR3aa: CGANRGRNEKLFF
d_gene: TRBD1; v_gene: TRBV5-1; j_gene: TRBJ2-3; CDR3aa: CASSIGQAVTDTQYF
d_gene: .; v_gene: TRBV7-9; j_gene: TRBJ2-7; CDR3aa: CASSPSAGGYYEQYF
d_gene: .; v_gene: TRBV12-3/TRBV12-4; j_gene: TRBJ2-5; CDR3aa: CASSPSTGKTQYF
d_gene: TRBD1; v_gene: TRBV12-3/TRBV12-4; j_gene: TRBJ1-1; CDR3aa: CASSLDRGDSATEAFF
d_gene: .; v_gene: TRBV18; j_gene: TRBJ2-1; CDR3aa: CASSPRRGESGNEQFF
d_gene: .; v_gene: TRBV20-1; j_gene: TRBJ2-3; CDR3aa: CSARDFDIRRDTQYF
d_gene: .; v_gene: TRBV18; j_gene: TRBJ2-5; CDR3aa: CASSPALQETQYF
d_gene: .; v_gene: TRBV18; j_gene: TRBJ1-2; CDR3aa: CASSPSLSEHYGYTF
d_gene: TRBD2; v_gene: TRBV20-1; j_gene: TRBJ2-1; CDR3aa: CSARDEASGRDEQFF
d_gene: .; v_gene: TRBV5-1; j_gene: TRBJ1-3; CDR3aa: CASSLEAYSGNTIYF
d_gene: TRBD1; v_gene: TRBV20-1; j_gene: TRBJ1-3; CDR3aa: CSARTGSGNTIYF
d_gene: TRBD2; v_gene: TRBV5-1; j_gene: TRBJ2-6; CDR3aa: CASRKAPGLEGSGANVLTF
d_gene: TRBD2; v_gene: TRBV6-1; j_gene: TRBJ2-5; CDR3aa: CASRKLASQETQYF
d_gene: .; v_gene: TRBV12-3/TRBV12-4; j_gene: TRBJ1-4; CDR3aa: CASSLGQGAPSNEKLFF
d_gene: .; v_gene: TRBV5-1; j_gene: TRBJ1-2; CDR3aa: CASSLVEAHGYTF
d_gene: TRBD2; v_gene: TRBV5-1; j_gene: TRBJ2-5; CDR3aa: CASRGGRSRQETQYF
d_gene: TRBD2; v_gene: TRBV6-1; j_gene: TRBJ2-1; CDR3aa: CASTETSVDNEQFF
d_gene: .; v_gene: TRBV20-1; j_gene: TRBJ2-3; CDR3aa: CSARDRILGGTDTQYF
d_gene: .; v_gene: TRBV6-5; j_gene: TRBJ1-1; CDR3aa: CASSYAANTEAFF
d_gene: TRBD2; v_gene: TRBV5-1; j_gene: TRBJ2-5; CDR3aa: CASSSNGGLAGDVETQYF
d_gene: TRBD2; v_gene: TRBV7-9; j_gene: TRBJ2-5; CDR3aa: CASAPTSGQETQYF
d_gene: .; v_gene: TRBV5-1; j_gene: TRBJ1-4; CDR3aa: CASSLQSSNEKLFF
d_gene: .; v_gene: TRBV10-3; j_gene: TRBJ1-1; CDR3aa: CAISERGIGMNTEAFF
d_gene: TRBD2; v_gene: TRBV29-1; j_gene: TRBJ2-1; CDR3aa: CSVVPSGKANEQFF
d_gene: TRBD2; v_gene: TRBV20-1; j_gene: TRBJ2-7; CDR3aa: CSARTSGRYEQYF
d_gene: .; v_gene: TRBV12-3/TRBV12-4; j_gene: TRBJ1-1; CDR3aa: CASSPVVNTEAFF
d_gene: TRBD2; v_gene: TRBV3-1; j_gene: TRBJ2-1; CDR3aa: CASSQLGLAGRNEQFF
d_gene: .; v_gene: TRBV29-1; j_gene: TRBJ1-5; CDR3aa: CSVPQPQHF
d_gene: .; v_gene: TRBV6-2/TRBV6-3; j_gene: TRBJ1-1; CDR3aa: CASRPDNAEAFF
d_gene: TRBD2; v_gene: TRBV29-1; j_gene: TRBJ2-5; CDR3aa: CSVGGLAGANTETQYF